These 16 T cell receptor beta chains were sequenced from one sample in a study of T cells in Graves' hyperthyroidism and ophthalmopathy. Amplification of TCR beta CDR3 regions was performed using RNA transcripts as template. Carried out on the TCR CDR3, a first-round RT-PCR used the HTBI primer set. Via MiXCR, TCRdb re-called the multiplex PCR reads, giving one row per CDR3 protein. The sample shows a few hundred thousand distinct CDR3 sequences, around 20% of them seen only once. The sample taken for sequencing was blood. All receptors derive from a man aged 50 to 59 with Graves' ophthalmopathy.

This clonotype appeared a few times. The chain combines TRBV10-2 with TRBJ2-1, with unresolved D. Germline-derived CDR1 and CDR2 are WSHSY and SAAADI. V lost 5 bases and J 5 bases, leaving 13 bases between the germline ends. The CDR3 totals 14 residues. The CDR3 DNA sequence: TGCGCCAGCAGTAGGAGTCTAAGCGACAATGAGCAGTTCTTC. It codes for CASSRSLSDNEQFF.

As to this clonotype: This sequence may be a read error, since a much larger clone differs from it by one base. The chain joins TRBV20-1 to TRBJ1-1; no firm D call. Trimming pared 6 bases from V and 1 base from J, leaving 9 bases between. This CDR3 spans 12 amino acids. Germline V gene sequence: CDR1 DFQATT, CDR2 SNEGSKA (reference sequence). DNA of the CDR3: TGCAGTGCCGCCTGGCGGAACACTGAAGCTTTCTTT. Translating it yields CSAAWRNTEAFF.

This clonotype has just a few counts. The CDR3 protein is CASRPPLRAGVLDTQYF. CDR3 bases: TGTGCCAGCAGACCCCCCCTGCGAGCGGGAGTGTTAGATACGCAGTATTTT. J is TRBJ2-3 and V is TRBV6-1; 8 bases align to TRBD2. V lost 6 bases and J lost 5; bases outside the gene matches: 16. The CDR3 runs 17 residues. Germline V gene lookup returns CDR1 MNHNS and CDR2 SASEGT.

This clonotype occurred many times. The V and J genes are TRBV12-3 or TRBV12-4 and TRBJ1-5; TRBD1 might be the D (6 bases). The CDR3 is 16 residues long. Trimming pared 5 bases from V and 0 bases from J, leaving 14 bases between. The CDR3 here is CASSPQGQYSNQPQHF. In nucleotides, the CDR3 is TGTGCCAGCAGTCCCCAAGGACAGTATAGCAATCAGCCCCAGCATTTT.

With respect to this clonotype: This may arise from a read error, as a much more abundant clone is one base away. This chain joins TRBV7-6 and TRBJ2-1, with unresolved D. Germline loops: CDR1 SGHVS, CDR2 FNYEAQ. The CDR3 runs to 15 residues. CDR3 in amino acids: CVSSSGVGAYNEQFF. DNA for the CDR3: TGTGTCAGCAGCTCAGGCGTTGGGGCCTACAATGAGCAGTTCTTC.

This clonotype was seen many times. CDR3 nucleotides: TGTGCCAGCAGCCCCGGGACTAGCTTATACGAGCAGTACTTC. Its protein product is CASSPGTSLYEQYF. The chain recombines TRBV7-9 with TRBJ2-7; 9 positions match TRBD2. Trimming cost V 5 bases and J 4 bases; bases outside gene matches: 6. Germline V gene sequence: CDR1 SEHNR, CDR2 FQNEAQ (reference sequence). The CDR3 runs to 14 residues.

This clonotype has ten or more counts. This chain connects TRBV24-1 to TRBJ2-7; 9 bases line up with TRBD2. V shed 1 base and J 6 bases; nucleotides not matched to a gene: 0. Germline loops: CDR1 KGHDR, CDR2 SFDVKD. CDR3 length: 13 residues. DNA of the CDR3: TGTGCCACCAGTGATTTAGCGGGGGGCGAGCAGTACTTC. Residues: CATSDLAGGEQYF.

The J gene is TRBJ2-7, the V gene TRBV14; 13 nucleotides line up with TRBD2. Germline CDR1 and CDR2: SGHDN and FVKESK. The CDR3 is 18 residues long. The V segment lost 0 bases and the J segment 0 bases; nucleotides outside the gene matches: 5. CDR3 DNA sequence: TGTGCCAGCAGCCAAGATGTCCGACTAGCGGGAGGCTCCTACGAGCAGTACTTC. It specifies CASSQDVRLAGGSYEQYF.

This clonotype was counted between two and nine times. This chain uses TRBV6-1 with TRBJ1-2, with a weak D call TRBD1 (5 bases). V lost 5 bases to trimming and J lost 9 bases, with 13 bases between them. The CDR3 is 12 residues long. Germline V gene lookup returns CDR1 MNHNS and CDR2 SASEGT. DNA for the CDR3: TGTGCCAGCAGTCGCCCGGGACGGAGCTACACCTTC. Translating gives CASSRPGRSYTF.

This clonotype has just a few counts. CDR3 in DNA: TGTGCCAGCAGCTCAGGTAGTTCGGTACAAGAGACCCAGTACTTC. Translating gives CASSSGSSVQETQYF. This chain connects TRBV11-2 to TRBJ2-5; D not resolved. The CDR3 totals 15 residues. The germline gives CDR1 SGHAT, CDR2 FQNNGV. The V end was cut by 4 bases, the J end by 2 bases, with 14 bases between.

The J gene is TRBJ2-1, the V gene TRBV9; D not resolved. Per germline, CDR1 SGDLS and CDR2 YYNGEE. CDR3 size: 14 residues. The V end was cut by 4 bases, the J end by 9 bases, with 17 bases between. CDR3 amino acids: CASSQRSNVGEQFF. For the CDR3, the DNA is TGTGCCAGCAGCCAACGGTCCAACGTGGGTGAGCAGTTCTTC. Full variable domain (missing parts from reference TRBV9 and TRBJ2-1): DSGVTQTPKHLITATGQRVTLRCSPRSGDLSVYWYQQSLDQGLQFLIQYYNGEERAKGNILERFSAQQFPDLHSELNLSSLELGDSALYFCASSQRSNVGEQFFGPGTRLTVL.

This clonotype showed up just a few times. The chain combines TRBV20-1 with TRBJ2-7; either TRBD1 or TRBD2 may fit D (7 bases each). CDR3 length: 13 residues. Germline CDR1 and CDR2: DFQATT and SNEGSKA (reference sequence). The CDR3: CSVAGGARNEQYF. In DNA, the CDR3 is TGCAGCGTTGCAGGGGGGGCAAGGAACGAGCAGTACTTC.

The gene calls are TRBV29-1 and TRBJ2-7, with D uncertain. This CDR3 contains 13 residues. V gave up 3 bases and J gave up 0 bases, with 9 bases separating them. The V gene's germline CDR1 is SQVTM and CDR2 ANQGSEA. The CDR3 reads CSVEVLSSYEQYF. The DNA for the CDR3 is TGCAGCGTTGAGGTACTAAGCTCCTACGAGCAGTACTTC.

Many counts were recorded for this clonotype. The chain has TRBV11-2 and TRBJ2-1; D is ambiguous. Trimming stripped 1 base from V and 7 bases from J, with 5 bases between. Germline V lookup: CDR1 SGHAT, CDR2 FQNNGV. The CDR3 contains 12 residues. CDR3 sequence: CASSLVENEQFF. The CDR3 DNA sequence: TGTGCCAGCAGCTTAGTGGAAAATGAGCAGTTCTTC.

This clonotype was picked up a small number of times. The rearrangement joins TRBV24-1 to TRBJ2-1; 8 positions match TRBD1. The germline V gene encodes CDR1 KGHDR and CDR2 SFDVKD. The V gene end was trimmed by 4 bases and the J gene end by 2 bases; junction bases not matched to a gene: 15. The CDR3 spans 19 residues. The DNA of the CDR3 is TGTGCCACCAGTGACCCCGGGATCCCAACACAGGGGGCCTACAATGAGCAGTTCTTC. Amino acids: CATSDPGIPTQGAYNEQFF.

The chain combines TRBV9 with TRBJ1-2, with D possibly matching TRBD1 (6 bases). CDR3 size: 13 residues. Germline V gene data show CDR1 as SGDLS and CDR2 as YYNGEE. V was shortened by 3 bases and J by 5 bases, with 11 bases between the two germline ends. The CDR3 region is CASSDRDSYGYTF. The DNA of the CDR3 is TGTGCCAGCAGCGACAGGGATTCATATGGCTACACCTTC. Full variable domain (remainder filled in from reference TRBV9 and TRBJ1-2): DSGVTQTPKHLITATGQRVTLRCSPRSGDLSVYWYQQSLDQGLQFLIQYYNGEERAKGNILERFSAQQFPDLHSELNLSSLELGDSALYFCASSDRDSYGYTFGSGTRLTVV.